This T cell receptor (beta chain) originates from a study of shared clonotypes between healthy human individuals. Study processing details: Junction-only sequences produced by ImmunoSEQ had no quality scores, so filtering differed. Sequencing was performed with immunoSEQ multiplex PCR; in TCRdb, only in-frame clones are kept and a portion is missing. The V and J calls and the clone size are those of that table, but D and trimming were determined from the DNA. In the table there are about 1.1 million clones, 70% to 85% of which are singletons. The CDR3 covers 15 residues. Germline lookup yields CDR1 WNHNN and CDR2 SYGVQD (reference sequence). V lost 1 base to trimming and J lost 2 bases, with 9 bases between them. Only a few counts were recorded for this clone. Its antigen is not known. Study-wide results and limits: Naive subsets generally exceeded memory subsets in estimated richness.

It was into CD45RA+ naive and CD45RA-negative memory subsets that the CD4+ cells were split. The TCR comes from a man aged 18 to 29 in good health. Some clones in this sample may be carry-over from other donors' samples. The source material was memory CD4+ T cells from PBMCs. Subset specified: CD45RA-negative fraction. V is TRBV10-1 and J is TRBJ2-1, with D perhaps matching TRBD2 (6 bases). CDR3 sequence (DNA): TGCGCCAGCAGTGAGTTTAGCGGAGCCTACAATGAGCAGTTCTTC. Protein product: CASSEFSGAYNEQFF.